Listed below are T cell receptor beta chains from one sample, sequenced in a study of cytomegalovirus exposure and HLA in healthy donors. The protocol was immunoSEQ multiplex PCR, while the TCRdb copy is restricted to in-frame clones and leaves out a portion. The top ten clones hold around 4% of a sample with about 300,000 clones, just over 85% of them seen once. Sequences were obtained from PBMCs. The receptors stem from a man aged 35-49 years in good health and CMV-seropositive. The CDR3 runs from the conserved cysteine through the conserved F or W. D genes are given only for firm matches. Size is omitted from some rows. Given values are once, few, many or a class for expanded clones.

>TRBJ2-3|NA|TRBD2|TRBV5-6
CASSLDASGTYTDTQYF
TGTGCCAGCAGCTTGGACGCTAGCGGGACTTACACAGATACGCAGTATTTT
>TRBJ1-5|NA|TRBD1|TRBV27
CASSPYGQGGSNQPQHF
TGTGCCAGCAGTCCTTACGGACAGGGAGGTTCCAATCAGCCCCAGCATTTT
>TRBJ2-3|NA|TRBD1|TRBV9
CASSVGARGTDTQYF
TGTGCCAGCAGCGTAGGGGCCAGGGGGACAGATACGCAGTATTTT
>TRBJ1-4|NA|NA|TRBV15
CATSFRTATNEKLFF
TGTGCCACCAGCTTTCGGACAGCAACTAATGAAAAACTGTTTTTT
>TRBJ2-3|once|TRBD2|TRBV9
CASSGGLPSTDTQYF
TGTGCCAGCAGCGGGGGACTACCTAGCACAGATACGCAGTATTTT
>TRBJ2-1|NA|NA|TRBV6-6
CASSYGQRHYNEQFF
TGTGCCAGCAGTTACGGACAGCGACACTACAATGAGCAGTTCTTC
>TRBJ1-3|NA|NA|TRBV28
CASSAQTAGNTIYF
TGTGCCAGCAGCGCTCAGACAGCAGGAAACACCATATATTTT
>TRBJ1-3|NA|NA|TRBV28
CASSLGGTGNTIYF
TGTGCCAGCAGTTTGGGAGGGACTGGAAACACCATATATTTT
>TRBJ2-7|NA|TRBD2|TRBV19
CASSASAGGEEEQYF
TGTGCCAGTAGTGCCTCAGCGGGAGGGGAAGAAGAGCAGTACTTC
>TRBJ2-4|NA|TRBD1|TRBV7-9
CASSLATRGIAKNIQYF
TGTGCCAGCAGCTTAGCAACCAGGGGGATAGCCAAAAACATTCAGTACTTC